The rows below give T cell receptor beta chains drawn from one sample of a study of a mutant IDH1 vaccine in newly diagnosed glioma. Sequencing used immunoSEQ multiplex PCR; TCRdb keeps in-frame clones, though not all of them. Of approximately 66,000 clones in the sample, 84% were seen once. These receptors' targets are unknown. The starting material was PBMCs, obtained from a glioma patient whose treatment included an IDH1 peptide vaccine. These receptors all stem from a man in his thirties or forties with glioma. The CDR3 runs from the conserved cysteine through the conserved F or W. Fields, in order: V gene, D gene, clone size, J gene, CDR3 protein, CDR3 DNA. A D gene is named only where the DNA matches it firmly. Rows give clone size only sometimes, using once, few, many, or a class for an expanded clone.

TRBV2	NA	NA	TRBJ2-1	CASSQGQGHNEQFF	TGTGCCAGCAGTCAGGGGCAGGGACACAATGAGCAGTTCTTC
TRBV7-9	NA	NA	TRBJ1-6	CASSLSGAGTPLHF	TGTGCCAGCAGCTTATCAGGGGCAGGGACACCCCTCCACTTT
TRBV6-5	TRBD2	NA	TRBJ2-7	CASSPYSGGRNEQYF	TGTGCCAGCAGCCCCTATAGCGGGGGGCGGAACGAGCAGTACTTC
TRBV5-1	NA	NA	TRBJ1-1	CASSSASTWGTTEAFF	TGCGCCAGCAGCTCCGCTTCGACGTGGGGTACCACTGAAGCTTTCTTT
TRBV6-5	NA	once	TRBJ2-7	CASSYEPNSYEQYF	TGTGCCAGCAGTTACGAGCCAAACTCCTACGAGCAGTACTTC
TRBV6-1	NA	NA	TRBJ1-2	CASSEALRGNYGYTF	TGTGCCAGCAGTGAAGCGCTGAGGGGTAACTATGGCTACACCTTC
TRBV4-2	NA	once	TRBJ2-5	CASSQEWRYKETQYF	TGTGCCAGCAGCCAAGAGTGGAGATACAAAGAGACCCAGTACTTC
TRBV6-1	TRBD1	NA	TRBJ1-4	CASRGQGWTNEKLFF	TGTGCCAGCAGGGGACAGGGCTGGACTAATGAAAAACTGTTTTTT
TRBV5-6	NA	few	TRBJ1-5	CASSLAASPQHF	TGTGCCAGCAGCTTGGCGGCCTCGCCCCAGCATTTT
TRBV10-2	TRBD1	NA	TRBJ2-1	CASSESVAGGSNEQFF	TGCGCCAGCAGTGAGTCCGTGGCAGGGGGAAGCAATGAGCAGTTCTTC
TRBV29-1	TRBD1	NA	TRBJ1-5	CSAKQGEHQPQHF	TGCAGCGCCAAACAGGGGGAGCATCAGCCCCAGCATTTT
TRBV5-6	NA	NA	TRBJ2-7	CASSWEDGRSYEQYF	TGTGCCAGCAGCTGGGAGGACGGAAGAAGCTACGAGCAGTACTTC
TRBV5-5	NA	NA	TRBJ2-1	CASSWPGGTYSMSSYNEQFF	TGTGCCAGCAGCTGGCCCGGCGGGACTTATTCGATGAGCTCCTACAATGAGCAGTTCTTC
TRBV5-4	NA	NA	TRBJ1-1	CASSFRALNTEAFF	TGTGCCAGCAGCTTCAGGGCCCTGAACACTGAAGCTTTCTTT
TRBV5-1	NA	NA	TRBJ2-1	CASSLARQSSYNEQFF	TGCGCCAGCAGCTTGGCCCGGCAAAGCTCCTACAATGAGCAGTTCTTC
TRBV19	NA	NA	TRBJ1-5	CASSAHHQPQHF	TGTGCCAGTAGTGCCCACCATCAGCCCCAGCATTTT
TRBV9	NA	NA	TRBJ1-3	CASSDSVNREGSGNTIYF	TGTGCCAGCAGCGACTCAGTTAACAGGGAAGGATCTGGAAACACCATATATTTT
TRBV19	NA	NA	TRBJ1-2	CASRDNRQGKNYGYTF	TGTGCCAGTAGGGATAACCGGCAGGGCAAGAACTATGGCTACACCTTC
TRBV7-9	NA	NA	TRBJ2-7	CASRPGTVSYEQYF	TGTGCCAGCAGGCCCGGGACGGTTTCCTACGAGCAGTACTTC
TRBV6-4	NA	NA	TRBJ1-1	CASSVGGGGTEAFF	TGTGCCAGCAGTGTGGGGGGAGGCGGCACTGAAGCTTTCTTT
TRBV15	TRBD1	NA	TRBJ2-3	CATSRDGQGADTQYF	TGTGCCACCAGCAGAGATGGACAGGGTGCAGATACGCAGTATTTT
TRBV4-1	NA	few	TRBJ1-5	CASSRDIGPQHF	TGCGCCAGCAGCCGGGACATAGGGCCCCAGCATTTT
TRBV7-9	TRBD1	NA	TRBJ2-2	CASSVDGTGRYTGELFF	TGTGCCAGCAGCGTCGATGGGACAGGGCGATACACCGGGGAGCTGTTTTTT
TRBV12-5	NA	once	TRBJ2-1	CASGSRDGKTYNEQFF	TGTGCTAGTGGTTCCCGGGACGGGAAGACCTACAATGAGCAGTTCTTC
TRBV5-1	NA	NA	TRBJ2-1	CASSLDYNEQFF	TGCGCCAGCAGCTTGGATTACAATGAGCAGTTCTTC
TRBV19	NA	NA	TRBJ1-1	CASHRESMNTEAFF	TGTGCCAGCCACAGGGAATCCATGAACACTGAAGCTTTCTTT
TRBV30	NA	NA	TRBJ1-3	CAWRPQGFGNTIYF	TGTGCCTGGAGGCCCCAGGGTTTTGGAAACACCATATATTTT
TRBV19	TRBD1	NA	TRBJ1-1	CASSIDIVRDRETEAFF	TGTGCCAGTAGTATAGATATTGTTAGGGACAGGGAGACTGAAGCTTTCTTT
TRBV9	NA	few	TRBJ1-2	CASSVRSPGNGYTF	TGTGCCAGCAGCGTACGGTCCCCGGGGAATGGCTACACCTTC
TRBV2	NA	NA	TRBJ2-3	CASSEWKVSTDTQYF	TGTGCCAGCAGTGAATGGAAGGTTAGCACAGATACGCAGTATTTT
TRBV6-5	TRBD1	NA	TRBJ1-2	CASSPGQGNYGYTF	TGTGCCAGCAGCCCCGGACAGGGTAACTATGGCTACACCTTC
TRBV5-1	NA	NA	TRBJ1-1	CASSTGQTNTEAFF	TGCGCCAGCAGCACAGGACAGACGAACACTGAAGCTTTCTTT
TRBV6-5	NA	NA	TRBJ1-2	CASSYSMAALANTF	TGTGCCAGCAGTTACTCGATGGCAGCACTGGCTAACACCTTC
TRBV6-6	NA	NA	TRBJ1-5	CASRGAGSNQPQHF	TGTGCCAGCAGGGGGGCGGGGAGCAATCAGCCCCAGCATTTT
TRBV15	NA	few	TRBJ1-5	CATSRDGRGISNQPQHF	TGTGCCACCAGCAGAGACGGAAGGGGGATTAGCAATCAGCCCCAGCATTTT
TRBV5-4	TRBD2	NA	TRBJ2-7	CASSPILGLAGDEQYF	TGTGCCAGCAGCCCTATCCTGGGACTAGCGGGGGACGAGCAGTACTTC
TRBV5-1	NA	NA	TRBJ2-1	CASSLLGSGSSYNEQFF	TGCGCCAGCAGCTTGTTAGGTAGCGGTTCCTCCTACAATGAGCAGTTCTTC
TRBV13	NA	NA	TRBJ1-2	CASSLGLGRVGYGYTF	TGTGCCAGCAGCCTAGGCTTGGGCAGGGTGGGCTATGGCTACACCTTC
TRBV7-5	NA	NA	TRBJ1-2	CVRSLALFQNYRATNYGYTF	TGTGTCAGAAGCTTAGCGCTATTCCAAAACTATAGGGCCACTAACTATGGCTACACCTTC
TRBV5-4	NA	once	TRBJ2-2	CASSFMGRKNTGELFF	TGTGCCAGCAGCTTCATGGGACGGAAGAACACCGGGGAGCTGTTTTTT
TRBV5-8	NA	NA	TRBJ1-1	CASSLSLATPGNTEAFF	TGTGCCAGCAGCTTGTCTCTTGCAACTCCCGGGAACACTGAAGCTTTCTTT